The clone carrying this T cell receptor (beta chain) has more than one count but fewer than ten. Antigen: not known. The record originates from a study of cytomegalovirus exposure and HLA in healthy donors. The overall study: The Caucasian-associated ancestry cluster contained roughly four fifths of the approximately 390 genotyped donors.

Germline-derived CDR1 and CDR2 are SGHDT and YYEEEE. The junction had 8 bases not matched to a gene; V was cut back by 3 bases and J by 4 bases. The CDR3 is made up of 16 amino acids. Regarding the study as a whole: The analysis excluded some indistinguishable V segments, including TRBV6-2 and TRBV6-3.

PCR was performed using 60 Vbeta and 13 Jbeta primers. Method: immunoSEQ multiplex PCR; TCRdb's copy keeps in-frame clones and lacks some. The table has about 120,000 clones, 75% to 85% seen once. The receptor was derived from a woman aged 45-59 years in good health and CMV-seropositive. The sample consisted of PBMCs. The chain recombines TRBV5-6 with TRBJ2-1; TRBD2 agrees at 9 bases. This chain's CDR3 is CASSSFGGRAYNEQFF. The DNA of the CDR3 is TGTGCCAGCAGCTCCTTTGGCGGGAGGGCATACAATGAGCAGTTCTTC.